These T cell receptor beta chains were read from a single sample in a study of vaccination effects on CD4 cells after COVID-19. Assay: immunoSEQ multiplex PCR; the TCRdb copy retains only in-frame clones and omits some. Among tens of thousands of clones listed, roughly 75% were seen once. These receptors are not linked to any known antigen. This specimen was CD4+ T cells from PBMCs cultured without peptide, taken after COVID-19 vaccination. The source of these receptors is a human donor who received a COVID-19 vaccine. Each CDR3 is given with its conserved first and last residue. Fields, in order: D gene, clone size, J gene, V gene, CDR3 DNA, CDR3 protein. D genes are given only for firm matches. Clone size is given for some rows only: seen once, a few or many times, or a class if the clone is expanded.

NA	NA	TRBJ2-5	TRBV14	TGTGCCAGCAGCCAAGAAAAGGGTTTGGGGCAAGAGACCCAGTACTTC	CASSQEKGLGQETQYF
NA	NA	TRBJ2-5	TRBV29-1	TGCAGCGTTGAGTACTTACAAGAGACCCAGTACTTC	CSVEYLQETQYF
TRBD2	NA	TRBJ2-5	TRBV28	TGTGCCAGCAGTTTATGGGGTGTTGGCGGGGGGGCCTCGGAAGAGACCCAGTACTTC	CASSLWGVGGGASEETQYF
TRBD2	NA	TRBJ2-3	TRBV6-4	TGTGCCAGCAGTGACTCGTTGCTAGCGGGGGGGCGCGGAGATACGCAGTATTTT	CASSDSLLAGGRGDTQYF
TRBD1	NA	TRBJ2-1	TRBV24-1	TGTGCCACCAGTGATCCCACCGGGACAGGGGGAAAGGATGAGCAGTTCTTC	CATSDPTGTGGKDEQFF
NA	once	TRBJ2-5	TRBV6-2/TRBV6-3	TGTGCCAGCAGCCACCCCAGGTACGGGTACGAGACCCAGTACTTC	CASSHPRYGYETQYF
NA	few	TRBJ1-3	TRBV3-1/TRBV3-2	TGTGCCAGCAGCCCTCGAGGGAGAGGAAACACCATATATTTT	CASSPRGRGNTIYF
NA	few	TRBJ1-3	TRBV6-1	TGTGCCAGCAGTGAAGGGATACAAGAGGGAAACACCATATATTTT	CASSEGIQEGNTIYF
NA	NA	TRBJ2-6	TRBV10-3	TGTGCCATCAGTGCTCCGGGACGGCTTACTGGGGCCAACGTCCTGACTTTC	CAISAPGRLTGANVLTF
TRBD1	NA	TRBJ2-5	TRBV24-1	TGTGCCACCAGTGATCTCGGACAGGGGGAGACCCAGTACTTC	CATSDLGQGETQYF
NA	NA	TRBJ1-5	TRBV19	TGTGCCAGTAGCGGAGGTTTGGTAGGAGGGAATCAGCCCCAGCATTTT	CASSGGLVGGNQPQHF
TRBD2	NA	TRBJ2-5	TRBV5-8	TGTGCCAGCAGCTTGTACCGCACCAGCGGGGGGGCCGGGGAGACCCAGTACTTC	CASSLYRTSGGAGETQYF
TRBD1	few	TRBJ2-2	TRBV19	TGTGCCAGTAGTATGGGGACAGTTAACACCGGGGAGCTGTTTTTT	CASSMGTVNTGELFF
NA	few	TRBJ2-2	TRBV28	TGTGCCAGCAGCCGCTCAACCGGGGAGCTGTTTTTT	CASSRSTGELFF
NA	once	TRBJ1-2	TRBV6-5	TGTGCCAGCACTACCAACCAGGGTAGGTCGTATGGCTACACCTTC	CASTTNQGRSYGYTF
NA	NA	TRBJ1-4	TRBV6-2/TRBV6-3	TGTGCCAGCAGTAGACAGATAGCAACTAATGAAAAACTGTTTTTT	CASSRQIATNEKLFF
NA	NA	TRBJ2-1	TRBV2	TGTGCCAGCACAGAGACATCGTCCAATGAGCAGTTCTTC	CASTETSSNEQFF
TRBD2	NA	TRBJ2-2	TRBV5-1	TGCGCCAGCAGCCCGCTAGCGGCGAACACCGGGGAGCTGTTTTTT	CASSPLAANTGELFF
TRBD2	NA	TRBJ2-3	TRBV4-1	TGCGCCAGCAGCCAAGCCCACGGGACTAGCGGCACAGATACGCAGTATTTT	CASSQAHGTSGTDTQYF
NA	NA	TRBJ1-5	TRBV6-5	TGTGCCAGCACACCCTATAGCAATCAGCCCCAGCATTTT	CASTPYSNQPQHF
NA	NA	TRBJ2-2	TRBV5-5	TGTGCCAGCAGCTGGGCGGCCATTAACACCGGGGAGCTGTTTTTT	CASSWAAINTGELFF
NA	NA	TRBJ2-5	TRBV7-7	TGTGCCAGCAGCAATACTGTATGGGGGGCTGGGGAGACCCAGTACTTC	CASSNTVWGAGETQYF
NA	few	TRBJ1-1	TRBV7-9	TGTGCCAGCAGCTTGGGGACGAACACTGAAGCTTTCTTT	CASSLGTNTEAFF
TRBD1	NA	TRBJ1-2	TRBV15	TGTGCCACCAGCAGAGGAGGGGGCGATGGCTACACCTTC	CATSRGGGDGYTF
NA	NA	TRBJ1-6	TRBV6-1	TGTGCCAGCAGTGAGAGCCGACCAAATTCACCCCTCCACTTT	CASSESRPNSPLHF
NA	NA	TRBJ1-2	TRBV5-8	TGTGCCAGCAGCGTAAGCAGGGGAAGCTATGGCTACACCTTC	CASSVSRGSYGYTF
NA	few	TRBJ1-5	TRBV28	TGTGCCAGCAGTTTGAGGCAGGACAATCAGCCCCAGCATTTT	CASSLRQDNQPQHF
NA	NA	TRBJ1-2	TRBV6-2/TRBV6-3	TGTGCCAGCAGTTACACAGGGAGGAAGGAAGGCTACACCTTC	CASSYTGRKEGYTF
NA	NA	TRBJ1-1	TRBV6-6	TGTGCCAGCAGTTCCCCGGTCGGTAGTGCTGAAGCTTTCTTT	CASSSPVGSAEAFF
TRBD1	NA	TRBJ2-1	TRBV13	TGTGCCAGCAGCTTAGGCGGCCCAGGGGGTCTGCAGTTCTTC	CASSLGGPGGLQFF
NA	NA	TRBJ1-5	TRBV3-1/TRBV3-2	TGTGCCAGCAGCCAAGACCGTCGCAGGGACTTAGCGCAGCCCCAGCATTTT	CASSQDRRRDLAQPQHF
NA	NA	TRBJ1-1	TRBV7-3	TGTGCCAGCAGCCGGGACGGAGCTGAAGCTTTCTTT	CASSRDGAEAFF
NA	NA	TRBJ1-1	TRBV7-9	TGTGCCAGCAGCCCGCGGGGGCCGAACACTGAAGCTTTCTTT	CASSPRGPNTEAFF
NA	few	TRBJ2-3	TRBV7-3	TGTGCCAGCAGCTCACAGTCCGCCACAGATACGCAGTATTTT	CASSSQSATDTQYF
NA	once	TRBJ1-3	TRBV7-9	TGTGCCAGCAGCCCAGAATCGAACGGAATCTCCATCAGAAACACCATATATTTT	CASSPESNGISIRNTIYF
NA	NA	TRBJ1-1	TRBV11-2	TGTGCCAGCAGCTTAGCTGTGGGGGGGATGAACACTGAAGCTTTCTTT	CASSLAVGGMNTEAFF
NA	NA	TRBJ2-2	TRBV7-8	TGTGCCAGCACCATAGATCGGGTCGGGGCCGGGGAGCTGTTTTTT	CASTIDRVGAGELFF
NA	NA	TRBJ1-5	TRBV12-5	TGTGCTAGTGGTTTGGACAGGGGCAATCAGCCCCAGCATTTT	CASGLDRGNQPQHF
NA	NA	TRBJ2-3	TRBV4-2	TGTGCCAGCAGCCAAGATGTCCTAGCAGCCTCGACAGATACGCAGTATTTT	CASSQDVLAASTDTQYF
NA	NA	TRBJ1-2	TRBV4-2	TGTGCCAGCAGCCAAGATTCCCGGGGGGCGAGAAGCGGCTACACCTTC	CASSQDSRGARSGYTF
NA	NA	TRBJ2-3	TRBV7-9	TGTGCCAGCAGCCCACCTGGGGGGAGCACAGATACGCAGTATTTT	CASSPPGGSTDTQYF
NA	NA	TRBJ1-2	TRBV19	TGTGCCAGTAGTATAGTGGGATTTAACTATGGCTACACCTTC	CASSIVGFNYGYTF
NA	NA	TRBJ2-5	TRBV12-3/TRBV12-4	TGTGCCAGCAGTTTGGGACACCAAGAGACCCAGTACTTC	CASSLGHQETQYF
TRBD1	once	TRBJ1-4	TRBV5-1	TGCGCCAGCTCCTTCGGGGGGACAGCTAATGAAAAACTGTTTTTT	CASSFGGTANEKLFF
NA	NA	TRBJ2-1	TRBV3-1/TRBV3-2	TGTGCCAGCAGCCTTTCGACTAGTTTATTGTTCTTC	CASSLSTSLLFF